Below, 32 T cell receptor beta chains from the same sample are listed, as sequenced in a study of blood T cell repertoires in COVID-19. Measured with immunoSEQ multiplex PCR; TCRdb has only the in-frame clones, and not every one. This repertoire shows 6,000 or so clones, more than 75% found once; its top ten account for about 7%. The sample consisted of peripheral blood. The source is a human donor in a cohort sampled during active COVID-19.

This rearrangement joins TRBV27 to TRBJ2-7, with a tentative D call TRBD2 (6 bases). Per the germline V gene, CDR1 is MNHEY and CDR2 is SMNVEV (reference sequence). The CDR3 has 14 residues. V lost 5 bases and J 3 bases, leaving 14 bases between the germline ends. The CDR3, as DNA: TGTGCCAGCAGTCCCCGGTTGGGGGGCTACGAGCAGTACTTC. Its protein product is CASSPRLGGYEQYF.

V and J are TRBV4-3 and TRBJ2-7; D gene uncertain. Germline V gene data show CDR1 as LGHNA and CDR2 as YSLEER. V was trimmed by 0 bases and J by 0 bases, leaving 12 bases between them. This CDR3 is 16 amino acids long. The CDR3 reads CASSQETGSSSYEQYF. CDR3 bases: TGCGCCAGCAGCCAAGAAACCGGGTCAAGCTCCTACGAGCAGTACTTC.

The chain carries TRBV20-1 and TRBJ2-5; D unresolved. Germline V gene lookup returns CDR1 DFQATT and CDR2 SNEGSKA (reference sequence). Trimming removed 4 bases from V and 2 bases from J, with 2 bases in between. The length of the CDR3 is 10 residues. The CDR3 coding sequence is TGCAGTGCTACACAAGAGACCCAGTACTTC. Residues: CSATQETQYF.

The chain couples TRBV6-1 to TRBJ2-7; D possibly corresponds to TRBD1 (5 bases). V shed 0 bases and J shed 0 bases, with 15 bases lying between them. CDR3 length equals 17 residues. Germline assignment: CDR1 MNHNS and CDR2 SASEGT. The CDR3 region is CASSEALQGRGSYEQYF. CDR3 DNA sequence: TGTGCCAGCAGTGAAGCGCTTCAGGGAAGGGGCTCCTACGAGCAGTACTTC.

A few counts support this clone. The chain couples TRBV18 to TRBJ2-7, with 7 bases aligning to TRBD2. CDR3 length equals 13 residues. Germline V CDR1 and CDR2: KGHSH, LQKENI. The junction had 9 bases not matched to a gene; V was cut back by 8 bases and J by 5 bases. The CDR3 nucleotides are TGTGCCAGCACCCGGAGCGGGGCCGACGAGCAGTACTTC. Translating gives CASTRSGADEQYF.

The rearrangement uses TRBV25-1 and TRBJ2-1, with 16 bases that match TRBD2. The germline V gene has CDR1 MGHDK and CDR2 SYGVNS. This CDR3 spans 16 amino acids. The V segment lost 1 base and the J segment 10 bases; nucleotides outside the gene matches: 4. CDR3 sequence (DNA): TGTGCCAGCAGTGAATCTCGGGGACTAGCGGGAGGGGAGCAGTTCTTC. Translated, it gives CASSESRGLAGGEQFF.

J is TRBJ2-5 and V is TRBV29-1; 7 nucleotides agree with TRBD2. V lost 4 bases, J lost 0 bases, and 11 bases stayed unmatched. This CDR3 is built from 16 residues. From germline, CDR1 is SQVTM and CDR2 ANQGSEA. In DNA form, the CDR3 reads TGCAGCGTTGGGGAGCTAGCGGTCCAGTACCAAGAGACCCAGTACTTC. It encodes CSVGELAVQYQETQYF.

The chain links TRBV6-5 to TRBJ1-1, with D unresolved. CDR1 and CDR2 (germline): MNHEY, SVGAGI. The CDR3 totals 13 residues. V lost 0 bases and J lost 1, with 3 bases in between. The CDR3 spells CASSYSRNTEAFF. CDR3 sequence (DNA): TGTGCCAGCAGTTACTCGAGGAACACTGAAGCTTTCTTT.

The chain is built from TRBV5-4 and TRBJ1-6; D is uncertain. CDR3 length: 15 amino acids. Germline V lookup: CDR1 SGHNT, CDR2 YYREEE (reference sequence). V was clipped by 3 bases and J by 10 bases, with 17 bases between them. CDR3 sequence reads: CASSSPYGERSPLHF. CDR3 in DNA: TGTGCCAGCAGCTCCCCTTACGGAGAAAGATCACCCCTCCACTTT.

The CDR3 region is CASSQGARQGTQPQHF. The CDR3 DNA reads as TGTGCCAGCAGCCAAGGTGCTAGGCAGGGAACTCAGCCCCAGCATTTT. The chain joins TRBV4-2 to TRBJ1-5; tentatively, D is TRBD1 (5 bases). This CDR3 is built from 16 residues. V gave up 1 base and J gave up 6 bases, with 16 bases separating them. Germline V gene data show CDR1 as LGHNA and CDR2 as YNFKEQ.

The genes are TRBV19 and TRBJ2-2; D perhaps matches TRBD2 (5 bases). The germline V and J ends were trimmed by 0 bases and 8 bases, with 7 bases remaining between them. Germline assignment: CDR1 LNHDA and CDR2 SQIVND (reference sequence). The CDR3 extends over 13 amino acids. For the CDR3, the DNA is TGTGCCAGTAGTATAGATCGGGGTGGGGAGCTGTTTTTT. It is translated as CASSIDRGGELFF.

This chain links TRBV6-2 or TRBV6-3 with TRBJ2-3, with TRBD2 identical over 10 bases. The CDR3 is 18 amino acids. V lost 0 bases to trimming and J lost 0 bases; unmatched junction nucleotides: 6. CDR1 and CDR2 (germline): MNHEY, SVGEGT. CDR3 in DNA: TGTGCCAGCAGTTACTCGACTAGCGGGTCCTTTAGCACAGATACGCAGTATTTT. Translating it yields CASSYSTSGSFSTDTQYF.

This clone has a single count. This chain uses TRBV7-9 with TRBJ2-5; D uncertain. The CDR3 extends over 14 amino acids. Between the trimmed V and J ends, which lost 8 bases and 5 bases, there was a span of 18 bases. Germline CDR1 reads SEHNR; CDR2 reads FQNEAQ (reference sequence). CDR3 coding DNA: TGTGCCAGCGTCACCGATACCCGGTGGGAGACCCAGTACTTC. This sequence encodes CASVTDTRWETQYF. Using reference TRBV7-9 and TRBJ2-5 for the parts outside the CDR3, the full variable domain is DTGVSQNPRHKITKRGQNVTFRCDPISEHNRLYWYRQTLGQGPEFLTYFQNEAQLEKSRLLSDRFSAERPKGSFSTLEIQRTEQGDSAMYLCASVTDTRWETQYFGPGTRLLVL.

This sequence joins TRBV20-1 and TRBJ1-1; D uncertain. The V gene lost 4 bases and the J gene lost 2 bases, with 5 bases spanning the gap. CDR3 length equals 11 residues. Germline V lookup: CDR1 DFQATT, CDR2 SNEGSKA (reference sequence). In DNA, the CDR3 is TGCAGTGCTATGAGAAACACTGAAGCTTTCTTT. The encoded protein is CSAMRNTEAFF.

The rearrangement joins TRBV27 to TRBJ2-2; 13 bases fit TRBD2. The CDR3 length is 18 residues. V lost 6 bases to trimming and J lost 4 bases; unmatched junction nucleotides: 11. Germline V gives CDR1 MNHEY, CDR2 SMNVEV (reference sequence). The chain's CDR3 is CASSPGLAGIVRTGELFF. CDR3 bases: TGTGCCAGCAGCCCGGGACTAGCGGGAATAGTTCGCACCGGGGAGCTGTTTTTT.

This chain links TRBV6-5 with TRBJ1-1, with 8 bases aligning to TRBD1. The CDR3 is 15 amino acids. From germline, CDR1 is MNHEY and CDR2 SVGAGI. Trimming took 6 bases from V and 5 from J; bases not matched to a gene: 11. The DNA of the CDR3 is TGTGCCAGCAGGGACCCCGGGCAGGGGGCAACTGAAGCTTTCTTT. Translating gives CASRDPGQGATEAFF.

The CDR3 sequence is CASSIAGTGSHEQYF. The CDR3 DNA follows: TGTGCCAGTAGTATAGCCGGGACAGGGTCCCACGAGCAGTACTTC. V gene TRBV19 combines with J gene TRBJ2-7; TRBD1 agrees at 9 bases. The CDR3 contains 15 residues. Germline V lookup: CDR1 LNHDA, CDR2 SQIVND (reference sequence). The J segment lost 5 bases and the V segment lost 1 base, leaving 6 bases of the junction unmatched.

This chain joins TRBV3-1 (or the pseudogene TRBV3-2) and TRBJ2-7; D is undetermined. V gave up 0 bases and J gave up 1 base, with 4 bases separating them. The germline CDR1 and CDR2 sequences are LGHDT and YNNKEL (reference sequence). The CDR3 is 13 amino acids. CDR3 nucleotides: TGTGCCAGCAGCCAAGATATGTCCTACGAGCAGTACTTC. This gives the protein CASSQDMSYEQYF.

The CDR3 coding sequence is TGTGCCAGCAGCCCAGGGGCAGGGGCCATCTACAATGAGCAGTTCTTC. Protein sequence: CASSPGAGAIYNEQFF. V is TRBV5-4 and J is TRBJ2-1; tentative D call: TRBD1 (6 bases). The CDR3 contains 16 residues. The V gene's germline CDR1 is SGHNT and CDR2 YYREEE (reference sequence). Trimming shortened V by 4 bases and J by 3 bases, and 17 bases separated the two germline ends.

The chain recombines TRBV20-1 with TRBJ2-7; 11 bases map to TRBD2. In germline, CDR1 is DFQATT, CDR2 SNEGSKA (reference sequence). The CDR3 is 15 amino acids. The J segment lost 6 bases and the V segment lost 3 bases, leaving 10 bases of the junction unmatched. CDR3 residues: CSASGTGLAAFEQYF. CDR3 bases: TGCAGTGCTAGTGGGACGGGACTAGCGGCTTTCGAGCAGTACTTC.

V and J are TRBV5-1 and TRBJ2-1, with D perhaps TRBD2 (6 bases). V was trimmed by 5 bases and J by 0 bases, leaving 9 bases between them. Germline CDR1 is SGHRS and CDR2 is YFSETQ. This CDR3 contains 14 residues. CDR3 DNA: TGCGCCAGCAGTACTAGCAGCTCCTACAATGAGCAGTTCTTC. This translates into CASSTSSSYNEQFF.

The rearrangement links TRBV6-1 to TRBJ1-5; no clear D. CDR3 length: 14 residues. Germline CDR1 and CDR2: MNHNS and SASEGT. V was cut by 2 bases and J by 7 bases, with 12 bases left in between. The CDR3 sequence is CASSERATGQPQHF. The CDR3 nucleotides read TGTGCCAGCAGTGAACGGGCGACGGGGCAGCCCCAGCATTTT.

The rearrangement joins TRBV18 to TRBJ2-5; TRBD1 agrees at 7 bases. Germline assignment: CDR1 KGHSH and CDR2 LQKENI. Trimming at V came to 3 bases and at J to 2 bases, leaving 3 bases not matched to a gene. The CDR3 is 14 amino acids. The DNA for the CDR3 is TGTGCCAGCTCACCCGGGACAGAGCAAGAGACCCAGTACTTC. Translation gives CASSPGTEQETQYF.

This chain connects TRBV4-3 to TRBJ2-3; D is possibly TRBD2 (6 bases). The V end lost 0 bases, the J end lost 7 bases, and 8 bases lay between the germline ends. This CDR3 is built from 13 residues. Germline V gene lookup returns CDR1 LGHNA and CDR2 YSLEER. The CDR3 nucleotides read TGCGCCAGCAGCCAAGATCGGGAGTATACGCAGTATTTT. It is translated as CASSQDREYTQYF.

The chain couples TRBV4-1 to TRBJ1-2, with no clear D. Trimming removed 0 bases at V and 0 bases at J, with 11 bases between. CDR1 and CDR2 from the germline V gene are MGHRA and YSYEKL. The CDR3 runs to 16 residues. The chain's CDR3 is CASSQELQITNYGYTF. DNA of the CDR3: TGCGCCAGCAGCCAAGAGTTACAGATCACTAACTATGGCTACACCTTC.

The J gene is TRBJ2-5, the V gene TRBV5-4, with 9 bases matching TRBD1. CDR1 and CDR2 from the germline V gene are SGHNT and YYREEE (reference sequence). The CDR3 consists of 13 residues. Unmatched junction bases numbered 7, after V lost 9 bases and J lost 4 bases. CDR3 DNA sequence: TGTGCCACCCATTACAGGGGGCGAGAGACCCAGTACTTC. It specifies CATHYRGRETQYF.

The V call is TRBV11-2, the J call TRBJ2-2; no firm D call. The germline V gene encodes CDR1 SGHAT and CDR2 FQNNGV. V was cut by 5 bases and J by 2 bases, with 3 bases left in between. The CDR3 runs 12 residues. This chain's CDR3 is CASSQNTGELFF. The CDR3 nucleotides are TGTGCCAGCAGCCAAAACACCGGGGAGCTGTTTTTT. Filled out from reference TRBV11-2 and TRBJ2-2, the complete variable domain reads EAGVAQSPRYKIIEKRQSVAFWCNPISGHATLYWYQQILGQGPKLLIQFQNNGVVDDSQLPKDRFSAERLKGVDSTLKIQPAKLEDSAVYLCASSQNTGELFFGEGSRLTVL.

The rearrangement uses TRBV7-2 and TRBJ1-5, with unresolved D. Germline CDR1 SGHTA, CDR2 FQGNSA. The CDR3 loop spans 14 amino acids. V was pared by 2 bases and J by 3 bases, with 8 bases between. The CDR3 nucleotides are TGTGCCAGCAGCTTATATGGGCCCAATCAGCCCCAGCATTTT. Its translation is CASSLYGPNQPQHF. Full variable domain (remainder filled in from reference TRBV7-2 and TRBJ1-5): GAGVSQSPSNKVTEKGKDVELRCDPISGHTALYWYRQSLGQGLEFLIYFQGNSAPDKSGLPSDRFSAERTGGSVSTLTIQRTQQEDSAVYLCASSLYGPNQPQHFGDGTRLSIL.

The chain is built from TRBV11-2 and TRBJ2-7; 8 bases are a match to TRBD1. CDR1 is SGHAT, CDR2 FQNNGV, per germline. V lost 5 bases and J lost 3; bases outside the gene matches: 12. The CDR3 extends over 16 amino acids. CDR3 amino acids: CASSLGVGTGGYEQYF. Written as DNA, the CDR3 is TGTGCCAGCAGCCTCGGAGTGGGGACAGGTGGCTACGAGCAGTACTTC.

This clone has a single count. The rearrangement joins TRBV12-3 or TRBV12-4 to TRBJ1-2; a weak D match, TRBD1 (6 bases). The CDR3 extends over 13 amino acids. V lost 6 bases, J lost 6 bases, and 14 bases lay in between. The DNA of the CDR3 is TGTGCCAGCAGAGATACAGGGACGGATGGCTACACCTTC. It yields the protein CASRDTGTDGYTF.

The V gene is TRBV2, the J gene TRBJ2-3, with 8 bases matching TRBD1. J gave up 1 base and V 8 bases, and 5 bases lay outside the gene matches. The CDR3 is made up of 14 amino acids. Germline CDR1 reads SNHLY; CDR2 reads FYNNEI. The CDR3 DNA reads as TGTGCCAGCTTCCAGGGGGCTCGCACAGATACGCAGTATTTT. Its protein product is CASFQGARTDTQYF.

The rearrangement uses TRBV18 and TRBJ2-6; D is unresolved. CDR3 length equals 15 residues. Germline V gene lookup returns CDR1 KGHSH and CDR2 LQKENI. The V gene lost 1 base and the J gene lost 4 bases, with 8 bases spanning the gap. The CDR3 region is CASSPRGLGANVLTF. In nucleotides, the CDR3 is TGTGCCAGCTCACCACGAGGTTTGGGGGCCAACGTCCTGACTTTC.